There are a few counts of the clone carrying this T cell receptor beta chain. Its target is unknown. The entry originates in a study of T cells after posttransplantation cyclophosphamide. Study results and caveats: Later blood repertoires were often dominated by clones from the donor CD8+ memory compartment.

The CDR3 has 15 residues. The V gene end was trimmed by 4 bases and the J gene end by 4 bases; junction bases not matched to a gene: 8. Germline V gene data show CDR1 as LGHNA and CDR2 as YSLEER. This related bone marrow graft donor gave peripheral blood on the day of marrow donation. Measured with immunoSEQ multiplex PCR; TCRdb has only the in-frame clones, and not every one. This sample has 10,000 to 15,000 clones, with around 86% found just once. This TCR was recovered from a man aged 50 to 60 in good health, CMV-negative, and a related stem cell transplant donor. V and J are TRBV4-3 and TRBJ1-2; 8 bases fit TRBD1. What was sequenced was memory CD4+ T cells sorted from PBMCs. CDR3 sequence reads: CASSPGTGEFYGYTF. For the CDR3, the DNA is TGCGCCAGCAGCCCGGGGACAGGAGAGTTCTATGGCTACACCTTC.